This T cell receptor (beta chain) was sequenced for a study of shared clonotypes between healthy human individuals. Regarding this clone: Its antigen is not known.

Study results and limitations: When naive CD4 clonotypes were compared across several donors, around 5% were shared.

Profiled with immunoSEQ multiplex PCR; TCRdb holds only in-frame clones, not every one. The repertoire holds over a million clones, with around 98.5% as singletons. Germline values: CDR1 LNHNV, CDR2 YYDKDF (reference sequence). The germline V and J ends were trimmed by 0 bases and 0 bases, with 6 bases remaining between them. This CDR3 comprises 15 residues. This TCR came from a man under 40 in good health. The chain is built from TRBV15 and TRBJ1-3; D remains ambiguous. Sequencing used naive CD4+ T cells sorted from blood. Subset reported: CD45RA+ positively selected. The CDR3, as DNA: TGTGCCACCAGCAGAGATCCGGACTCTGGAAACACCATATATTTT. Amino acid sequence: CATSRDPDSGNTIYF.